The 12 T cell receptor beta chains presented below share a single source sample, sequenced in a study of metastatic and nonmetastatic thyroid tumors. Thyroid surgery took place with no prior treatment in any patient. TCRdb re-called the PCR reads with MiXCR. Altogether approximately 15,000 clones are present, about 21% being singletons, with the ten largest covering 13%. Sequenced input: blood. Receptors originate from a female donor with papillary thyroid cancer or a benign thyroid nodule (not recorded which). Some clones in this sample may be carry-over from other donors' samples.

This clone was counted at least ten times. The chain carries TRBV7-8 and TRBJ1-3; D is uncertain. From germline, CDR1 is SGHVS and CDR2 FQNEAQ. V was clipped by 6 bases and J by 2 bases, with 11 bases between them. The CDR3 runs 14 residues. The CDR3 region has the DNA TGTGCCAGCAGTTTTAACGTAGCTGGAAACACCATATATTTT. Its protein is CASSFNVAGNTIYF.

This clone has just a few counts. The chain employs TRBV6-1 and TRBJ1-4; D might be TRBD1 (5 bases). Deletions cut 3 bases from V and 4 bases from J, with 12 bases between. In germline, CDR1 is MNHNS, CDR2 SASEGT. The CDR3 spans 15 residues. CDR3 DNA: TGTGCCAGCAGTGATCAGCAGGGCCTTAATGAAAAACTGTTTTTT. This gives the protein CASSDQQGLNEKLFF.

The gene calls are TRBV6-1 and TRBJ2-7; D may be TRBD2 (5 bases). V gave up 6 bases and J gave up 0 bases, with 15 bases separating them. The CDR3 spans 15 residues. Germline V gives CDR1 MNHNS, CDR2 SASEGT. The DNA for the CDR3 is TGTGCCAGCAGCGCCAGTCGGGGTGCCTCCTACGAGCAGTACTTC. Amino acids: CASSASRGASYEQYF.

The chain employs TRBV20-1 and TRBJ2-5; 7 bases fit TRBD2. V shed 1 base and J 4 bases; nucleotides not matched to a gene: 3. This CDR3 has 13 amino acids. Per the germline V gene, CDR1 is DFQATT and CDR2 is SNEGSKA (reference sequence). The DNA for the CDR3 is TGCAGTGCTAGAGTATTAGCGGGAGAGACCCAGTACTTC. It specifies CSARVLAGETQYF.

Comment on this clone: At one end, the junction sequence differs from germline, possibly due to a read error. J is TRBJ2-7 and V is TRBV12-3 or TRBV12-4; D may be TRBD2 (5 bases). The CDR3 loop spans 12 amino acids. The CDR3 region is CASSLGGFFYNF. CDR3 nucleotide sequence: TGTGCCAGCAGTTTGGGCGGGTTCTTTTACAACTTC.

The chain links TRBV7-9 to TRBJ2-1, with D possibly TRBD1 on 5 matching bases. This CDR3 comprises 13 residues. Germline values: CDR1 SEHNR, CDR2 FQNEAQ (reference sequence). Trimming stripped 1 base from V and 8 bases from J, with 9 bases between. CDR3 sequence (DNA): TGTGCCAGCAGCTTAGGTGGACAACATGAGCAGTTCTTC. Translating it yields CASSLGGQHEQFF.

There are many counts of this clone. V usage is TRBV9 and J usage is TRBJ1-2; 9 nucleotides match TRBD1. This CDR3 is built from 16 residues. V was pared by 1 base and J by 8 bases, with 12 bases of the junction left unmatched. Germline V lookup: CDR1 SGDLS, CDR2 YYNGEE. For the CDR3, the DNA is TGTGCCAGCAGCGTAATCCCCGGTGGACAGGGGCGCGGCTACACCTTC. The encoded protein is CASSVIPGGQGRGYTF. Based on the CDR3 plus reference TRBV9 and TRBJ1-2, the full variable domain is DSGVTQTPKHLITATGQRVTLRCSPRSGDLSVYWYQQSLDQGLQFLIQYYNGEERAKGNILERFSAQQFPDLHSELNLSSLELGDSALYFCASSVIPGGQGRGYTFGSGTRLTVV.

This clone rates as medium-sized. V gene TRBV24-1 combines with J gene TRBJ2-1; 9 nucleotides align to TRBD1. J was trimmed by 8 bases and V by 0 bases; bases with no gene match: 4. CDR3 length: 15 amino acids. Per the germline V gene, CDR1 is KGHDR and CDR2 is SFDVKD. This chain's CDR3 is CATSDLTGGSDEQFF. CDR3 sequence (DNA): TGTGCCACCAGTGATTTGACAGGGGGCTCGGATGAGCAGTTCTTC.

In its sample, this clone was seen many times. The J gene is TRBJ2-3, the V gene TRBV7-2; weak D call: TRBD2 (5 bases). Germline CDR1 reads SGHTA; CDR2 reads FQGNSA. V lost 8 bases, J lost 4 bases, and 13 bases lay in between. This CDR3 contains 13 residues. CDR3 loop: CASLLNGADTQYF. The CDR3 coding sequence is TGTGCCAGCCTCCTAAACGGGGCAGATACGCAGTATTTT. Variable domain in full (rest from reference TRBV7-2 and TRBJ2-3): GAGVSQSPSNKVTEKGKDVELRCDPISGHTALYWYRQSLGQGLEFLIYFQGNSAPDKSGLPSDRFSAERTGGSVSTLTIQRTQQEDSAVYLCASLLNGADTQYFGPGTRLTVL.

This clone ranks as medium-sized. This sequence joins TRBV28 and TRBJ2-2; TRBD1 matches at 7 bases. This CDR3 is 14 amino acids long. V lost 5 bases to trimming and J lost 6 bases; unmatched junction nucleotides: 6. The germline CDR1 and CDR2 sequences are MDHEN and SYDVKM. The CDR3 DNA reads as TGTGCCAGCAGTCCCGACAGGGCCCCCGGGGAGCTGTTTTTT. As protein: CASSPDRAPGELFF.

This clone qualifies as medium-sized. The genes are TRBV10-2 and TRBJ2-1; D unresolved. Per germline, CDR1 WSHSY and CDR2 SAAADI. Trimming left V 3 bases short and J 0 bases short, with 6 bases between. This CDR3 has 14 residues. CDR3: CASSDPTSYNEQFF. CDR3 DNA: TGCGCCAGCAGTGACCCAACCTCCTACAATGAGCAGTTCTTC.

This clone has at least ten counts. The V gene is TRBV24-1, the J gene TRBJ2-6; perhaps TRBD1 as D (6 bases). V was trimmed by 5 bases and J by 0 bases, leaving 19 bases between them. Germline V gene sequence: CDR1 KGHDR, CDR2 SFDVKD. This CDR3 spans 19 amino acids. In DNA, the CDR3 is TGTGCCACCAGTGCCCTCCCCTTGGGACACTCCTCTGGGGCCAACGTCCTGACTTTC. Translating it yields CATSALPLGHSSGANVLTF.